The T cell receptor (beta chain) described here comes from a study of beta chain features in type 1 diabetes. Study results and limitations: In every one of the four CD4+ subsets, TCRB CDR3s were moderately but significantly shorter in Type 1 diabetes patients. TCRB repertoires of naive, central memory and Treg cells appeared more similar among patients than among healthy donors.

This clone was found a few times. No antigen is known for it. The CDR3 sequence is 16 residues long. Germline CDR1 is SGDLS and CDR2 is YYNGEE. Trimming took 3 bases from V and 5 from J; bases not matched to a gene: 9. As every portion of the isolated RNA was reverse transcribed, the sequencing read expressed TCRB transcripts. Assay: immunoSEQ multiplex PCR; the TCRdb copy retains only in-frame clones and omits some. In the table there are about 700,000 clones, around 15% of which are singletons. The sequenced material came from naive CD4+ T cells from blood. This sequence originates from a man aged 18-30 years with type 1 diabetes. V usage is TRBV9 and J usage is TRBJ2-1, with 9 bases matching TRBD2. CDR3 sequence (DNA): TGTGCCAGCAGCGCTAAGCCGAGCGGGGGGAACAATGAGCAGTTCTTC. Translating it yields CASSAKPSGGNNEQFF.